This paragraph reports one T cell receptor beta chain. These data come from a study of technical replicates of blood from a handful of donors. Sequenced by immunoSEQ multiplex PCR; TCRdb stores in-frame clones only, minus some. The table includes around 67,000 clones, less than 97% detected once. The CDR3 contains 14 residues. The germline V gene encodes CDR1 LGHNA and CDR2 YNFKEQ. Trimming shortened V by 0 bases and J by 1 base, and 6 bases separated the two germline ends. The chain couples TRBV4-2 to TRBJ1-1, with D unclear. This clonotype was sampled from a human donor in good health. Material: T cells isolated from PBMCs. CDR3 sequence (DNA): TGTGCCAGCAGCCAAGATACGAGGAACACTGAAGCTTTCTTT. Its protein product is CASSQDTRNTEAFF.